Listed below are T cell receptor beta chains from one sample, sequenced in a study of metastatic and nonmetastatic thyroid tumors. TCRdb used MiXCR to call clones anew from the PCR reads. The sample carries about 92,000 clones, approximately 15% recorded once. The sequenced sample was blood. The receptors stem from a female donor with papillary thyroid cancer or a benign thyroid nodule (not recorded which). Some clones in this sample may be carry-over from other donors' samples. Both conserved end residues are part of each CDR3. The D gene is left open where the match is weak. Clone size is given for some rows only: seen once, a few or many times, or a class if the clone is expanded.

many | TRBD1 | TRBJ2-3 | TRBV5-6 | CASSLDRGRPTDTQYF | TGTGCCAGCAGCTTGGACAGGGGGCGCCCCACAGATACGCAGTATTTT
few | TRBD2 | TRBJ2-5 | TRBV27 | CASSSGLAGGPGQETQYF | TGTGCCAGCAGTTCCGGGCTAGCGGGAGGGCCTGGCCAAGAGACCCAGTACTTC
many | TRBD1 | TRBJ1-2 | TRBV28 | CASRDTRDRGTYGYTF | TGTGCCAGCCGGGATACCCGGGACAGGGGAACCTATGGCTACACCTTC
many | - | TRBJ1-6 | TRBV11-2 | CASSRLGRPNSPLHF | TGTGCCAGCAGCCGGTTAGGCAGGCCCAATTCACCCCTCCACTTT
many | - | TRBJ2-3 | TRBV10-3 | CAISDRTGGADTQYF | TGTGCCATCAGTGATAGAACGGGCGGGGCGGATACGCAGTATTTT
many | - | TRBJ2-7 | TRBV11-2 | CASSRALSYEQYF | TGTGCCAGCTCCCGAGCACTATCCTACGAGCAGTACTTC
many | - | TRBJ1-2 | TRBV27 | CASSYSTLGGYTF | TGTGCCAGCAGTTATTCGACCCTAGGGGGCTACACCTTC
many | - | TRBJ1-5 | TRBV6-1 | CASSAEGDQPQHF | TGTGCCAGCTCCGCGGAGGGGGATCAGCCCCAGCATTTT
- | - | TRBJ2-7 | TRBV6-1 | CASNQRRSPYEQYF | TGTGCCAGCAACCAACGAAGATCCCCCTACGAGCAGTACTTC
- | TRBD2 | TRBJ2-3 | TRBV5-8 | CASSLGTSTDTQYF | TGTGCCAGCAGCCTCGGGACTAGCACAGATACGCAGTATTTC
many | - | TRBJ1-1 | TRBV20-1 | CSARDQARALNTEAFF | TGCAGTGCTAGAGATCAGGCGAGGGCACTTAACACTGAAGCTTTCTTT
- | - | TRBJ1-1 | TRBV27 | CASSPAQGVGNTEALF | TGTGCCAGCAGTCCCGCCCAGGGAGTGGGGAACACTGAAGCTTTATTT
many | - | TRBJ2-6 | TRBV19 | CASSILGSGANVLTF | TGTGCCAGTAGTATTTTGGGTTCTGGGGCCAACGTCCTGACTTTC
- | TRBD2 | TRBJ2-1 | TRBV5-5 | CASSPCGGVNEQFF | TGTGCCAGCAGCCCCTGCGGGGGGGTAAATGAGCAGTTCTTT
- | TRBD1 | TRBJ2-7 | TRBV28 | CASSLGQGSYYEQYF | TGTGCCAGCAGTTTGGGACAGGGTTCATACTACGAGCAGTACTTC
- | TRBD2 | TRBJ2-3 | TRBV10-3 | CAISAGIAGGRSTDTKYF | TGTGCCATCAGTGCTGGAATAGCGGGGGGGCGAAGCACAGATACGAAGTATTTT
many | - | TRBJ1-2 | TRBV7-3 | CASSPRGGASNYGYTF | TGTGCCAGCAGCCCACGGGGGGGGGCATCTAACTATGGCTACACCTTC
few | - | TRBJ1-6 | TRBV5-6 | CVSSYPRVGVNSPLHF | TGTGTCAGCAGCTACCCACGGGTCGGAGTTAATTCACCCCTCCACTTT
many | - | TRBJ1-2 | TRBV10-3 | CAISESRLDPGSYGYTF | TGTGCCATCAGTGAGTCCCGTCTAGACCCCGGTTCGTATGGCTACACCTTC
- | - | TRBJ1-6 | TRBV6-1 | CARGEGNSPLHF | TGTGCCAGGGGGGAAGGCAATTCACCCCTCCACTTT
few | - | TRBJ2-7 | TRBV2 | CASSPRTGEQYF | TGTGCCAGCAGTCCCCGGACGGGCGAGCAGTACTTC
many | - | TRBJ1-2 | TRBV19 | CASSIRAGSYGYTF | TGTGCCAGTAGTATAAGGGCCGGCTCCTATGGCTACACCTTC
many | - | TRBJ2-3 | TRBV10-3 | CAISELRSTDTQYF | TGTGCCATCAGTGAGCTCAGGAGCACAGATACGCAGTATTTT
many | - | TRBJ1-1 | TRBV5-8 | CASSLSRPEAFF | TGTGCCAGCAGCTTAAGCAGGCCTGAAGCTTTCTTT
- | - | TRBJ2-1 | TRBV15 | CATCRGELNEQFF | TGTGCCACCTGCAGGGGTGAGCTCAATGAGCAGTTCTTC
many | TRBD2 | TRBJ2-1 | TRBV10-3 | CAISLSGGASNEQFF | TGTGCCATCAGTTTAAGCGGGGGGGCTTCGAATGAGCAGTTCTTC
many | - | TRBJ1-2 | TRBV27 | CASSLALPYGYTF | TGTGCCAGCAGTTTGGCCCTACCCTATGGCTACACCTTC
- | TRBD2 | TRBJ2-1 | TRBV11-1 | CASIRTSGGSYEQFF | TGTGCCAGCATCCGGACTAGCGGGGGGTCATATGAGCAGTTCTTC
many | - | TRBJ2-3 | TRBV6-1 | CASSWRDTQYF | TGTGCCAGCAGTTGGAGGGATACGCAGTATTTT
- | - | TRBJ2-2 | TRBV11-2 | CASSLVTSTGRLTGELFF | TGTGCCAGCAGCTTGGTGACCTCGACAGGTCGTTTGACCGGGGAGCTGTTTTTT
many | - | TRBJ1-5 | TRBV19 | CASSFPEGHFDNQPQHF | TGTGCCAGTAGTTTCCCCGAGGGCCATTTTGACAATCAGCCCCAGCATTTT
many | TRBD1 | TRBJ2-1 | TRBV3-1 | CASSQDLPGGRSPFF | TGTGCCAGCAGCCAAGATCTCCCAGGGGGTCGTAGTCCGTTCTTC
- | TRBD1 | TRBJ2-4 | TRBV4-1 | CASGSGQALAKNIQYF | TGCGCCAGCGGTTCAGGACAGGCTTTAGCCAAAAACATTCAGTACTTC
many | - | TRBJ1-4 | TRBV19 | CASSMSGLGGEKLFF | TGTGCCAGTAGTATGAGCGGGCTGGGCGGCGAAAAACTGTTTTTT
many | TRBD1 | TRBJ1-2 | TRBV20-1 | CSGRGRKGYTF | TGCAGTGGGAGGGGGCGAAAAGGCTACACCTTC
many | - | TRBJ2-5 | TRBV30 | CAWRYEGSETQYF | TGTGCCTGGAGGTACGAAGGGAGTGAGACCCAGTACTTC
many | TRBD1 | TRBJ2-1 | TRBV7-9 | CASSLNDRERQFF | TGTGCCAGCAGCTTAAACGACAGGGAACGGCAGTTCTTC
many | - | TRBJ1-1 | TRBV7-9 | CASSLGGVAFF | TGTGCCAGCAGCTTAGGGGGTGTTGCTTTCTTT
few | TRBD2 | TRBJ2-3 | TRBV20-1 | CSARDPTSGGRTDTQYF | TGCAGTGCTAGAGATCCTACTAGCGGGGGGCGCACAGATACGCAGTATTTT
many | TRBD1 | TRBJ2-7 | TRBV7-2 | CASSVRQGNYEQYF | TGTGCCAGCAGCGTTAGACAGGGTAACTACGAGCAGTACTTC
many | TRBD2 | TRBJ2-3 | TRBV4-2 | CASSQDRRLAGGQWDTQYF | TGTGCCAGCAGCCAGGACCGAAGACTAGCGGGGGGGCAATGGGATACGCAGTATTTT
few | - | TRBJ1-3 | TRBV6-1 | CASSYRRFGNTIYF | TGTGCCAGTAGCTACAGGAGGTTTGGAAACACCATATATTTT
many | - | TRBJ1-1 | TRBV7-9 | CASSFEDRRAFF | TGTGCCAGCAGCTTTGAAGACAGGAGGGCTTTCTTT
many | TRBD1 | TRBJ2-5 | TRBV2 | CASLGRGLETQYF | TGTGCCAGCCTGGGCAGGGGGCTAGAGACCCAGTACTTC
few | - | TRBJ1-1 | TRBV3-1 | CASSRQEMNTEAFF | TGTGCCAGCAGCCGTCAGGAAATGAACACTGAAGCTTTCTTT
many | - | TRBJ2-7 | TRBV28 | CASTLGPSEQYF | TGTGCCAGCACCCTAGGGCCAAGCGAGCAGTACTTC
few | - | TRBJ2-2 | TRBV5-6 | CASSFIGYTGELFF | TGTGCCAGCAGCTTCATTGGCTACACCGGGGAGCTGTTTTTT
few | - | TRBJ1-4 | TRBV7-3 | CASSGRDEKLFF | TGTGCCAGCTCGGGCAGGGATGAAAAGCTGTTTTTT
many | - | TRBJ1-1 | TRBV5-1 | CASSNVGGGTEAFF | TGCGCCAGCAGCAACGTGGGGGGGGGCACTGAAGCTTTCTTT
many | - | TRBJ1-2 | TRBV29-1 | CSSLTPNYGYTF | TGCAGCTCCCTGACACCAAACTATGGCTACACCTTC
- | - | TRBJ1-2 | TRBV30 | CAWSVPPGVYGYTF | TGTGCCTGGAGTGTACCTCCTGGGGTCTATGGCTACACCTTC
many | TRBD1 | TRBJ1-1 | TRBV6-2/TRBV6-3 | CASSYLGTDLMNTEAFF | TGTGCCAGCAGTTACCTCGGGACAGACCTCATGAACACTGAAGCTTTCTTT
many | - | TRBJ2-3 | TRBV20-1 | CSARDIGSTDTQYF | TGCAGTGCTAGAGATATCGGAAGCACAGATACGCAGTATTTT
many | - | TRBJ1-4 | TRBV5-1 | CASSFYGDEKLFF | TGCGCCAGCAGCTTCTACGGGGATGAAAAACTGTTTTTT
- | - | TRBJ2-5 | TRBV5-5 | CASSLNAASETQYF | TGTGCCAGCAGCTTGAATGCGGCTTCGGAGACCCAGTACTTC
few | TRBD1 | TRBJ2-4 | TRBV6-1 | CANCDRVQNIQYF | TGTGCCAACTGTGACAGGGTGCAAAACATTCAGTACTTC
- | - | TRBJ1-1 | TRBV9 | CASSVGQGQMNTEAFF | TGTGCCAGCAGCGTAGGCCAGGGCCAAATGAACACTGAAGCTTTCTTT
many | TRBD1 | TRBJ2-3 | TRBV7-3 | CASSRTGVSTDTQYF | TGTGCCAGCAGCAGGACAGGGGTCAGCACAGATACGCAGTATTTT
once | - | TRBJ2-5 | TRBV19 | CAISMTGRARRQETQYF | TGTGCCATTAGTATGACGGGACGGGCGAGGCGCCAAGAGACCCAGTACTTC